This entry lists 14 T cell receptor beta chains sequenced from one sample in a study of blood T cell repertoires in COVID-19. Using immunoSEQ multiplex PCR, the repertoire was profiled, and TCRdb retains in-frame clones only, with some absent. The sample comprises roughly 100,000 clones, approximately 80% of which are singletons, and about 9.6% rests with the top ten. The sequenced sample consisted of peripheral blood. The receptor set was obtained from a man aged 60-69 years with active or convalescent COVID-19.

This chain uses TRBV28 with TRBJ2-1, with D possibly being TRBD1 (5 bases). V was shortened by 6 bases and J by 8 bases, with 17 bases between the two germline ends. The CDR3 length is 14 residues. Germline CDR1 MDHEN, CDR2 SYDVKM. The CDR3 protein is CASRTGLRGDEQFF. The CDR3 DNA reads TGTGCCAGCAGGACTGGCCTAAGGGGCGATGAGCAGTTCTTC.

V is TRBV18 and J is TRBJ2-7; D is unclear. Trimming took off 6 bases at V and 2 bases at J, with 11 bases between the two ends. The CDR3 totals 13 residues. Germline assignment: CDR1 KGHSH and CDR2 LQKENI. In DNA, the CDR3 is TGTGCCAGCTCCCTGAGCGATACCTACGAGCAGTACTTC. Amino acid sequence: CASSLSDTYEQYF.

The chain links TRBV7-2 to TRBJ1-1; 10 bases align to TRBD1. The CDR3 is made up of 15 amino acids. The J segment lost 5 bases and the V segment lost 0 bases, leaving 3 bases of the junction unmatched. The V gene's germline CDR1 is SGHTA and CDR2 FQGNSA. The chain's CDR3 is CASSLAGDRGTEAFF. CDR3 bases: TGTGCCAGCAGCTTAGCAGGGGACAGGGGTACTGAAGCTTTCTTT.

V usage is TRBV11-2 and J usage is TRBJ2-7; 7 bases are shared with TRBD2. The CDR3 extends over 15 amino acids. The J segment lost 1 base and the V segment lost 3 bases, leaving 6 bases of the junction unmatched. Germline lookup yields CDR1 SGHAT and CDR2 FQNNGV. The CDR3 here is CASSLSSGMSYEQYF. The CDR3 DNA follows: TGTGCCAGCAGCTTGTCCAGCGGGATGTCCTACGAGCAGTACTTC.

This chain uses TRBV11-2 with TRBJ2-1, with a weak D call TRBD2 (5 bases). The V end lost 0 bases, the J end lost 9 bases, and 9 bases lay between the germline ends. This CDR3 has 13 residues. Germline loops: CDR1 SGHAT, CDR2 FQNNGV. The CDR3 reads CASSLDYRGEQFF. The DNA for the CDR3 is TGTGCCAGCAGCTTAGACTACCGGGGTGAGCAGTTCTTC.

The rearrangement uses TRBV18 and TRBJ2-4; TRBD1 might be the D (6 bases). Trimming stripped 6 bases from V and 1 base from J, with 10 bases between. CDR3 length: 14 residues. Germline lookup yields CDR1 KGHSH and CDR2 LQKENI. The CDR3 region has the DNA TGTGCCAGCTCTCCCCAGGGGGCCAAAAACATTCAGTACTTC. It yields the protein CASSPQGAKNIQYF.

V gene TRBV7-2 combines with J gene TRBJ1-5; tentative D call: TRBD1 (6 bases). Trimming cost V 3 bases and J 7 bases, with 16 bases left between them. The germline CDR1 and CDR2 sequences are SGHTA and FQGNSA. This CDR3 contains 15 residues. CDR3 nucleotides: TGTGCCAGCAGCTTGATCGGGGGGGCCCAACAGCCCCAGCATTTT. Amino acids: CASSLIGGAQQPQHF.

This clone occurred a few times. The V and J genes are TRBV18 and TRBJ1-3; D possibly corresponds to TRBD1 (5 bases). V was trimmed by 2 bases and J by 2 bases, leaving 13 bases between them. This CDR3 is built from 16 residues. The germline V gene has CDR1 KGHSH and CDR2 LQKENI. The CDR3 sequence: CASSPGRWGTGNTIYF. CDR3 coding DNA: TGTGCCAGCTCACCAGGGAGGTGGGGCACTGGAAACACCATATATTTT.

The chain is built from TRBV6-2 or TRBV6-3 and TRBJ2-1; TRBD1 is a possible D gene (8 bases). Germline values: CDR1 MNHEY, CDR2 SVGEGT. V lost 4 bases, J lost 6 bases, and 13 bases lay in between. The CDR3 runs 14 residues. The CDR3 here is CASSSNRGGNEQFF. The DNA of the CDR3 is TGTGCCAGCAGTTCAAACAGGGGGGGCAATGAGCAGTTCTTC.

This clone appeared a few times. This chain connects TRBV6-5 to TRBJ1-1; 9 bases agree with TRBD1. This CDR3 contains 15 residues. Germline CDR1 MNHEY, CDR2 SVGAGI. Trimming at V came to 6 bases and at J to 5 bases, leaving 10 bases not matched to a gene. CDR3 residues: CASSIDRGYGTEAFF. CDR3 DNA sequence: TGTGCCAGCAGCATCGACAGGGGGTATGGGACTGAAGCTTTCTTT.

The chain combines TRBV10-2 with TRBJ2-5; no clear D gene. This CDR3 contains 12 residues. The germline V gene has CDR1 WSHSY and CDR2 SAAADI. V was cut by 3 bases and J by 4 bases, with 6 bases left in between. CDR3 coding DNA: TGCGCCAGCAGTGACCCTCTAGAGACCCAGTACTTC. The encoded protein is CASSDPLETQYF.

The chain couples TRBV11-2 to TRBJ2-5, with 7 bases that match TRBD1. There are 15 residues in the CDR3. Looked up from germline, CDR1 is SGHAT and CDR2 is FQNNGV. Unmatched junction bases numbered 7, after V lost 5 bases and J lost 1 base. Here the CDR3 reads CASSQTPGGQETQYF. In DNA, the CDR3 is TGTGCCAGCAGCCAAACCCCAGGGGGCCAAGAGACCCAGTACTTC.

The chain links TRBV19 to TRBJ2-3, with D unclear. V dropped 5 bases and J dropped 14 bases, with 11 bases sitting between them. The CDR3 length is 10 residues. Germline values: CDR1 LNHDA, CDR2 SQIVND (reference sequence). Here the CDR3 reads CASSPSSWYF. As DNA, the CDR3 is TGTGCCAGTAGTCCCTCGTCGTGGTATTTT. Full variable domain (outside the CDR3, taken from reference TRBV19 and TRBJ2-3): DGGITQSPKYLFRKEGQNVTLSCEQNLNHDAMYWYRQDPGQGLRLIYYSQIVNDFQKGDIAEGYSVSREKKESFPLTVTSAQKNPTAFYLCASSPSSWYFGPGTRLTVL.

This sequence joins TRBV4-1 and TRBJ1-1; possibly TRBD1 for D (5 bases). This CDR3 contains 14 residues. V was cut by 4 bases and J by 1 base, with 10 bases left in between. Per germline, CDR1 MGHRA and CDR2 YSYEKL. DNA for the CDR3: TGCGCCAGCAGCCTCCGGACACAGAACACTGAAGCTTTCTTT. Residues: CASSLRTQNTEAFF.